This entry describes one T cell receptor beta chain. This specimen comes from a study of blood T cell repertoires in COVID-19. In the study overall: From the United States, Italy and Spain came samples of acute and convalescent COVID-19. T cells, B-cell-depleted T cells, or PBMCs supplied cDNA or gDNA.

How the authors handled the data: Reference gene primers were amplified, and this amplification served to estimate nucleated cell counts. The method was immunoSEQ multiplex PCR; TCRdb's version includes in-frame clones alone and lacks a portion of them. D and trimming come from the DNA, and the V and J calls and clone size come from that table. The sample carries tens of thousands of clones, approximately 86% recorded once. The CDR3 loop spans 16 amino acids. V shed 4 bases, J shed 1 base, and the junction held 5 bases outside the gene matches. Germline V CDR1 and CDR2: SGHRS, YFSETQ. The clonotype comes from a man in his 60s with acute or convalescent COVID-19. Sequencing input: peripheral blood. The genes are TRBV5-1 and TRBJ2-5; 12 bases agree with TRBD1. This CDR3 is CASSGTGGNVQETQYF. The CDR3 DNA reads as TGCGCCAGCAGCGGGACAGGGGGCAACGTCCAAGAGACCCAGTACTTC.